Below, 30 T cell receptor beta chains from the same sample are listed, as sequenced in a study of T cell responses to AZD1222 COVID-19 vaccine. Only in-frame clones appear in the TCRdb table, and some are missing; sequencing was by immunoSEQ multiplex PCR. The sample contains approximately 130,000 clones, 93% of which appear only once. The material was peripheral blood, obtained on day 0 of AZD1222 vaccination. These receptors were collected from an adult in good health.

The chain employs TRBV11-1 and TRBJ2-3; D uncertain. This CDR3 has 14 residues. Germline values: CDR1 SGHAT, CDR2 FQDESV (reference sequence). Trimming shortened V by 6 bases and J by 3 bases, and 13 bases separated the two germline ends. The CDR3 sequence is CASSFYFLTDTQYF. CDR3 coding DNA: TGTGCCAGCAGTTTCTACTTCCTAACAGATACGCAGTATTTT.

The chain is built from TRBV5-3 and TRBJ2-5; D remains unclear. TRBV5-3 counts as an open reading frame of uncertain function. The length of the CDR3 is 16 residues. V was clipped by 4 bases and J by 5 bases, with 21 bases between them. The CDR3 sequence is CARSRVPGLCEETQYF. The CDR3 DNA is TGTGCCAGAAGCAGGGTGCCGGGTCTCTGCGAGGAGACCCAGTACTTC.

V gene TRBV5-4 combines with J gene TRBJ2-1, with 10 bases matching TRBD1. This CDR3 has 15 residues. From germline, CDR1 is SGHNT and CDR2 YYREEE (reference sequence). V gave up 4 bases and J gave up 8 bases; unmatched junction bases: 9. Here the CDR3 DNA reads TGTGCCAGCAGCGTGAGGACAGGGGGTTTGGATGAGCAGTTCTTC. Translated, it gives CASSVRTGGLDEQFF. Filled out from reference TRBV5-4 and TRBJ2-1, the complete variable domain reads ETGVTQSPTHLIKTRGQQVTLRCSSQSGHNTVSWYQQALGQGPQFIFQYYREEENGRGNFPPRFSGLQFPNYSSELNVNALELDDSALYLCASSVRTGGLDEQFFGPGTRLTVL.

The rearrangement uses TRBV10-3 and TRBJ1-6, with 7 positions matching TRBD1. Germline assignment: CDR1 ENHRY and CDR2 SYGVKD. This CDR3 has 12 amino acids. Unmatched junction bases numbered 3, after V lost 6 bases and J lost 10 bases. DNA for the CDR3: TGTGCCATCAGCGCAGGGGGATCACCCCTCCACTTT. This encodes CAISAGGSPLHF.

This clone has only a few counts. The rearrangement joins TRBV7-9 to TRBJ1-4, with 7 bases matching TRBD1. Per the germline V gene, CDR1 is SEHNR and CDR2 is FQNEAQ (reference sequence). There are 14 residues in the CDR3. Losses at the gene ends were 5 bases for V and 8 bases for J; bases not matched to a gene: 8. In DNA, the CDR3 is TGTGCCAGCAGCCGAATCCAGGGGGACGAAAAACTGTTTTTT. It yields the protein CASSRIQGDEKLFF.

V gene TRBV7-3 combines with J gene TRBJ1-1; D is uncertain. V was cut by 5 bases and J by 2 bases, with 9 bases left in between. Germline lookup yields CDR1 SGHTA and CDR2 FQGTGA. There are 13 residues in the CDR3. CDR3 protein: CASSTDGNTEAFF. DNA for the CDR3: TGTGCCAGCAGCACAGACGGCAACACTGAAGCTTTCTTT.

V gene TRBV5-5 combines with J gene TRBJ2-7, with unresolved D. V lost 1 base and J lost 1, with 12 bases in between. This CDR3 region has 15 residues. Germline V gene sequence: CDR1 SGHKS, CDR2 YYEKEE (reference sequence). The CDR3 spells CASSLSQDPSYEQYF. The CDR3 nucleotides are TGTGCCAGCAGCTTGTCCCAGGACCCATCCTACGAGCAGTACTTC.

The genes are TRBV11-2 and TRBJ2-1; possible D gene TRBD2, 5 bases. V was trimmed by 5 bases and J by 0 bases, leaving 14 bases between them. The CDR3 spans 16 residues. Germline values: CDR1 SGHAT, CDR2 FQNNGV. CDR3 in amino acids: CASSRPTTSSYNEQFF. The CDR3 DNA reads TGTGCCAGCAGCCGCCCCACTACTAGCTCCTACAATGAGCAGTTCTTC. The full variable domain, its missing parts supplied by reference TRBV11-2 and TRBJ2-1, is EAGVAQSPRYKIIEKRQSVAFWCNPISGHATLYWYQQILGQGPKLLIQFQNNGVVDDSQLPKDRFSAERLKGVDSTLKIQPAKLEDSAVYLCASSRPTTSSYNEQFFGPGTRLTVL.

This clone was seen a handful of times. The rearrangement uses TRBV27 and TRBJ2-7; tentatively, D is TRBD1 (6 bases). This CDR3 region has 13 residues. V was clipped by 6 bases and J by 6 bases, with 15 bases between them. The germline gives CDR1 MNHEY, CDR2 SMNVEV (reference sequence). Here the CDR3 DNA reads TGTGCCAGCAGGCGGACAGCGCGGGTCGAGCAGTACTTC. Amino acids: CASRRTARVEQYF.

Only a few counts were recorded for this clone. The CDR3 loop is CASSQGVQGNNEQFF. Written as DNA, the CDR3 is TGTGCCAGCAGCCAAGGGGTCCAGGGAAACAATGAGCAGTTCTTC. V usage is TRBV3-1 (or the pseudogene TRBV3-2) and J usage is TRBJ2-1, with D perhaps matching TRBD1 (5 bases). The length of the CDR3 is 15 residues. Between the trimmed V and J ends, which lost 1 base and 5 bases, there was a span of 12 bases. CDR1 is LGHDT and CDR2 is YNNKEL in the germline V gene (reference sequence).

The chain combines TRBV4-3 with TRBJ1-1; D uncertain. Trimming removed 1 base from V and 5 bases from J, with 5 bases in between. The CDR3 has 12 residues. CDR1 LGHNA and CDR2 YSLEER come from the germline V gene. The CDR3 loop reads CASSQGETEAFF. The CDR3 DNA reads as TGCGCCAGCAGCCAAGGGGAAACTGAAGCTTTCTTT.

V and J are TRBV29-1 and TRBJ2-1; possible D gene TRBD2, 5 bases. V was clipped by 1 base and J by 5 bases, with 18 bases between them. Germline V gives CDR1 SQVTM, CDR2 ANQGSEA. CDR3 length equals 16 residues. As DNA, the CDR3 is TGCAGCGTTGAAGGTCCCTCCAAACTAGTTAACAATGAGCAGTTCTTC. Protein sequence: CSVEGPSKLVNNEQFF.

The chain has TRBV19 and TRBJ2-2, with TRBD2 matching over 9 bases. Germline trimming cut 7 bases from V and 7 bases from J; bases unmatched to any gene: 7. Per the germline V gene, CDR1 is LNHDA and CDR2 is SQIVND (reference sequence). CDR3 length: 14 residues. CDR3 sequence reads: CASTVAGANGELFF. The CDR3 nucleotides are TGTGCCAGTACAGTAGCGGGAGCAAACGGGGAGCTGTTTTTT. Variable domain in full (rest from reference TRBV19 and TRBJ2-2): DGGITQSPKYLFRKEGQNVTLSCEQNLNHDAMYWYRQDPGQGLRLIYYSQIVNDFQKGDIAEGYSVSREKKESFPLTVTSAQKNPTAFYLCASTVAGANGELFFGEGSRLTVL.

This rearrangement joins TRBV7-2 to TRBJ1-6; D gene unclear. Germline lookup yields CDR1 SGHTA and CDR2 FQGNSA. V dropped 3 bases and J dropped 0 bases, with 6 bases sitting between them. The CDR3 consists of 15 residues. CDR3 in DNA: TGTGCCAGCAGCTTGCGGAGCTCCTATAATTCACCCCTCCACTTT. Its translation is CASSLRSSYNSPLHF.

The J gene is TRBJ1-5, the V gene TRBV6-2 or TRBV6-3, with TRBD1 as a possible D gene (5 bases). Germline assignment: CDR1 MNHEY and CDR2 SVGEGT. The CDR3 spans 17 residues. Trimming cost V 2 bases and J 0 bases, with 14 bases left between them. The CDR3 DNA reads as TGTGCCAGCAGTTACGCCGGGGGTTACTATAGCAATCAGCCCCAGCATTTT. This translates into CASSYAGGYYSNQPQHF.

CDR3 loop: CASSPGQGMAFF. The CDR3 DNA reads TGTGCCAGCTCACCGGGACAGGGCATGGCTTTCTTT. The chain carries TRBV18 and TRBJ1-1; 9 bases fit TRBD1. V lost 3 bases, J lost 11 bases, and 4 bases stayed unmatched. The CDR3 loop spans 12 amino acids. Germline V gives CDR1 KGHSH, CDR2 LQKENI.

V gene TRBV4-3 combines with J gene TRBJ2-7; D gene uncertain. The ends were cut back, 0 bases at V and 4 bases at J, with 13 bases in the middle. The CDR3 length is 15 residues. Germline V gene lookup returns CDR1 LGHNA and CDR2 YSLEER. CDR3 bases: TGCGCCAGCAGCCAAGATTATGGCCCCATATACGAGCAGTACTTC. Translating gives CASSQDYGPIYEQYF.

The chain carries TRBV6-1 and TRBJ1-1; no reliable D call. This CDR3 comprises 15 residues. CDR1 MNHNS and CDR2 SASEGT come from the germline V gene. V was cut by 3 bases and J by 0 bases, with 11 bases left in between. The CDR3: CASSDPPAMNTEAFF. The CDR3 DNA sequence: TGTGCCAGCAGTGATCCCCCAGCCATGAACACTGAAGCTTTCTTT.

V and J are TRBV27 and TRBJ2-1, with TRBD2 identical over 8 bases. The CDR3 consists of 15 residues. CDR1 and CDR2 from the germline V gene are MNHEY and SMNVEV (reference sequence). V dropped 5 bases and J dropped 8; count of bases not matched to a gene: 11. CDR3 residues: CASSKPGLGGYEQFF. The CDR3 nucleotides read TGTGCCAGCAGTAAGCCGGGACTAGGTGGCTATGAGCAGTTCTTC.

The V gene is TRBV27, the J gene TRBJ2-7; 8 bases align to TRBD1. V was pared by 2 bases and J by 1 base, with 4 bases of the junction left unmatched. The CDR3 loop spans 15 amino acids. Germline V gives CDR1 MNHEY, CDR2 SMNVEV (reference sequence). Written as DNA, the CDR3 is TGTGCCAGCAGTTTAATGGACAGGGCTTCCTACGAGCAGTACTTC. It encodes CASSLMDRASYEQYF.

The CDR3 sequence is CASSNRGADTGELFF. The CDR3 DNA is TGTGCCAGCAGCAACAGGGGCGCGGACACCGGGGAGCTGTTTTTT. The chain links TRBV3-1 (or the pseudogene TRBV3-2) to TRBJ2-2, with 7 nucleotides matching TRBD1. The trim removed 5 bases at V and 3 bases at J, leaving 6 bases unmatched. The CDR3 length is 15 residues. Per germline, CDR1 LGHDT and CDR2 YNNKEL (reference sequence).

The gene calls are TRBV28 and TRBJ1-4; D is unclear. The V end lost 5 bases, the J end lost 8 bases, and 15 bases lay between the germline ends. Germline CDR1 MDHEN, CDR2 SYDVKM. The length of the CDR3 is 14 residues. The CDR3 protein is CASSVPTLTEKLFF. The CDR3 DNA reads TGTGCCAGCAGTGTCCCGACGCTAACGGAAAAACTGTTTTTT.

The chain uses TRBV30 and TRBJ1-5; TRBD1 is a possible D gene (5 bases). Between the trimmed V and J ends, which lost 2 bases and 4 bases, there was a span of 9 bases. Germline V lookup: CDR1 GTSNPN, CDR2 SVGIG (reference sequence). CDR3 length: 13 residues. The DNA of the CDR3 is TGTGCCTGGAGTTGGGACGGAAATCAGCCCCAGCATTTT. This gives the protein CAWSWDGNQPQHF.

The gene calls are TRBV28 and TRBJ1-2; the D is unclear. The length of the CDR3 is 12 residues. V was clipped by 5 bases and J by 7 bases, with 11 bases between them. In germline, CDR1 is MDHEN, CDR2 SYDVKM. CDR3: CASSTRWTGYTF. CDR3 nucleotides: TGTGCCAGCAGTACCCGGTGGACTGGCTACACCTTC.

The DNA of the CDR3 is TGTGCCAGCAGTCTAGGGGGAGCTGGGGCCAACGTCCTGACTTTC. Protein product: CASSLGGAGANVLTF. The chain recombines TRBV28 with TRBJ2-6, with D possibly TRBD1 on 6 matching bases. The CDR3 loop spans 15 amino acids. The germline V gene has CDR1 MDHEN and CDR2 SYDVKM. Between the trimmed V and J ends, which lost 5 bases and 2 bases, there was a span of 10 bases.

The gene calls are TRBV9 and TRBJ2-3; D not resolved. Germline CDR1 reads SGDLS; CDR2 reads YYNGEE. The CDR3 covers 14 residues. V was pared by 6 bases and J by 1 base, with 12 bases between. CDR3 coding DNA: TGTGCCAGCACCGCCGGGCTCCGCACAGATACGCAGTATTTT. Protein sequence: CASTAGLRTDTQYF.

V and J are TRBV15 and TRBJ2-1; the match to TRBD2 covers 10 bases. The CDR3 is 17 amino acids. Germline CDR1 and CDR2: LNHNV and YYDKDF (reference sequence). V lost 5 bases to trimming and J lost 8 bases; unmatched junction nucleotides: 15. CDR3 coding DNA: TGTGCCACCAGCGAACCCGTTCTAGCGGGAGTAATCCATGAGCAGTTCTTC. Translation gives CATSEPVLAGVIHEQFF.

The genes are TRBV7-2 and TRBJ1-1; 8 bases fit TRBD1. The CDR3 contains 14 residues. Looked up from germline, CDR1 is SGHTA and CDR2 is FQGNSA. V dropped 4 bases and J dropped 4; count of bases not matched to a gene: 5. Written as DNA, the CDR3 is TGTGCCAGCAGCTCACGGACAGGGAGCACTGAAGCTTTCTTT. Translation: CASSSRTGSTEAFF.

J is TRBJ2-7 and V is TRBV2; 10 positions agree with TRBD2. The CDR3 is 14 amino acids. The germline V gene has CDR1 SNHLY and CDR2 FYNNEI. The V segment lost 10 bases and the J segment 6 bases; nucleotides outside the gene matches: 12. The CDR3 sequence is CATFLAGVSTEQYF. As DNA, the CDR3 is TGTGCCACCTTTCTAGCGGGAGTGTCAACCGAGCAGTACTTC.

The chain links TRBV7-3 to TRBJ2-7; D is perhaps TRBD2 (5 bases). This CDR3 is 14 amino acids long. Germline CDR1 reads SGHTA; CDR2 reads FQGTGA. The V end was cut by 2 bases, the J end by 5 bases, with 13 bases between. The CDR3 spells CASSLGLAGDEQYF. For the CDR3, the DNA is TGTGCCAGCAGCTTAGGGCTAGCAGGCGACGAGCAGTACTTC.